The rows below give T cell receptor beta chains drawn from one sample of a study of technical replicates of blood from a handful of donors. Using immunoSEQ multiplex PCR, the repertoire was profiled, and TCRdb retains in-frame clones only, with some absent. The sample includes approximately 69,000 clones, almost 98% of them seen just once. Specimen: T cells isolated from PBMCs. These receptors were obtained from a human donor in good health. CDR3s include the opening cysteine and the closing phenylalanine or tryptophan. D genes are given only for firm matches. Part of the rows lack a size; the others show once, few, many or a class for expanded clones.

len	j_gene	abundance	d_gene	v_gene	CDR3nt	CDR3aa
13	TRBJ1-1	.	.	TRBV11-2	TGTGCCAGCAGCAACCGGTCGTACACTGAAGCTTTCTTT	CASSNRSYTEAFF
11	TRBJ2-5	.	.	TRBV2	TGTGCCAGCAGTGTAATTGAGACCCAGTACTTC	CASSVIETQYF
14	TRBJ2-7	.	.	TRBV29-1	TGCAGCGTTGACCTGCGGGGCCCTACCTACGAGCAGTACTTC	CSVDLRGPTYEQYF
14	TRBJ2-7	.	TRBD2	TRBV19	TGTGCCAGTAGTATATCCGGGGGGGCTTACGAGCAGTACTTC	CASSISGGAYEQYF
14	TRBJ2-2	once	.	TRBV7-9	TGTGCCAGCAGCTTAGGGTCGGTCACCGGGGAGCTGTTTTTT	CASSLGSVTGELFF
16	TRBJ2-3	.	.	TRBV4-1	TGCGCCAGCAGCCGGTTAGGGGGGGGAGGCACAGATACGCAGTATTTT	CASSRLGGGGTDTQYF
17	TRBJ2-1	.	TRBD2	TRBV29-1	TGCAGCGTTGAGCCAGCGGGAGAGGTCGACGCATACAATGAGCAGTTCTTC	CSVEPAGEVDAYNEQFF
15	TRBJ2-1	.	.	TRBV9	TGTGCCAGCAGCGTACGAAGGGGATCCTACAATGAGCAGTTCTTC	CASSVRRGSYNEQFF
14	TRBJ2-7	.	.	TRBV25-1	TGTGCCAGCAGTGAATCCCCCCCTCTCGACGAGCAGTACTTC	CASSESPPLDEQYF
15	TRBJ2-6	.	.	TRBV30	TGTGCCTTGACTAAAGGACTCTCTGGGGCCAACGTCCTGACTTTC	CALTKGLSGANVLTF
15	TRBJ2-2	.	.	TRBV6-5	TGTGCCAGCAGTTACTCGCGCGCGAACACCGGGGAGCTGTTTTTT	CASSYSRANTGELFF
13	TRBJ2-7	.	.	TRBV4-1	TGCGCCAGCAGCCAACCGGGGACCTACGAGCAGTACTTC	CASSQPGTYEQYF
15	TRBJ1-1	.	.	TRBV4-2	TGTGCCAGCAGCCAAGAGGGGGGGATGAACACTGAAGCTTTCTTT	CASSQEGGMNTEAFF
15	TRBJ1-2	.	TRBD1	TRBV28	TGTGCCAGCAGTTCCCTGCCCTGGGCAGGGGGCGAGGACACCTTC	CASSSLPWAGGEDTF
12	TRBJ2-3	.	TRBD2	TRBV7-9	TGTGCCAGCACCCCCGGGGGGGATACGCAGTATTTT	CASTPGGDTQYF
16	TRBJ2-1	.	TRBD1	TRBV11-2	TGTGCCAGCAGCTTAGAGGTACAGGGGGCCTACAATGAGCAGTTCTTC	CASSLEVQGAYNEQFF
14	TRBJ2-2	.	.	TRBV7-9	TGTGCCAGCAGCTTTAAACAAAACACCGGGGAGCTGTTTTTT	CASSFKQNTGELFF
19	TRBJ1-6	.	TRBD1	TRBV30	TGTGCCTGGGACTTCTCAAGGACAGGGGGCATCTCCTATAATTCACCCCTCCACTTT	CAWDFSRTGGISYNSPLHF
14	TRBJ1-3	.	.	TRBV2	TGTGCCAGCAGTGAGGAGGGTTGGGGAAACACCATATATTTT	CASSEEGWGNTIYF
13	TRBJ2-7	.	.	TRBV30	TGTGCCTGGAAAAGGGGGGGCTTCTACGAGCAGTACTTC	CAWKRGGFYEQYF
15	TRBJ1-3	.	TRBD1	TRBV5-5	TGTGCCAGCAGCTTGAGGGGACAGGGGTCAAACACCATATATTTT	CASSLRGQGSNTIYF
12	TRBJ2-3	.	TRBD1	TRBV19	TGTGCAAGCACAGGGGATTGGGATACGCAGTATTTT	CASTGDWDTQYF
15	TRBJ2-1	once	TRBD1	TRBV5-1	TGCGCCAGCAGCTTGGGGGACAGGGTCGACGATGAGCAGTTCTTC	CASSLGDRVDDEQFF
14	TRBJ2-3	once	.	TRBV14	TGTGCCAGCAGCCAAGTTGCGGGACGTTATACGCAGTATTTT	CASSQVAGRYTQYF
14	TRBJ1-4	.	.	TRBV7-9	TGTGCCAGCAGGGCAGGGGTCTTCCCCGAAAAACTGTTTTTT	CASRAGVFPEKLFF
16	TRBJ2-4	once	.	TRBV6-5	TGTGCCAGCAGTTACTCGATCGGGGGAGCCAAAAACATTCAGTACTTC	CASSYSIGGAKNIQYF
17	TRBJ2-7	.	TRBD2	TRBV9	TGTGCCAGCAGCGTAGGAGGGGCTAGCGGGAGCTCCTACGAGCAGTACTTC	CASSVGGASGSSYEQYF
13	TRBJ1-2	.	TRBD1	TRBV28	TGTGCCAGCAGTTTATCAGGGGGCTATGGCTACACCTTC	CASSLSGGYGYTF
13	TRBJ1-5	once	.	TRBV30	TGTGCCTGCCAACCCGGGGGGGGCCGGCCCCAGCATTTT	CACQPGGGRPQHF
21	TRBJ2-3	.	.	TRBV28	TGTGCCAGCAGTTCTCTTCTAAGGCGGGTACTCCACCAAAGGAGGGGTGATACGCAGTATTTT	CASSSLLRRVLHQRRGDTQYF
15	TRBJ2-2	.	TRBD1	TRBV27	TGTGCCAGCAGTTTGCCAGGGACAGCCACCGGGGAGCTGTTTTTT	CASSLPGTATGELFF
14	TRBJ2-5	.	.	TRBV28	TGTGCCAGCAGTTTATTCAGGGCGAAAGAGACCCAGTACTTC	CASSLFRAKETQYF
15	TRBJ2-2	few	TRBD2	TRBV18	TGTGCCAGCTCGCCTGGCGGGAGCATGGACGGGGAGCTGTTTTTT	CASSPGGSMDGELFF
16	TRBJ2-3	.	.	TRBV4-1	TGCGCCAGCAGCCAAGTGGTAGCAGATAGCACAGATACGCAGTATTTT	CASSQVVADSTDTQYF
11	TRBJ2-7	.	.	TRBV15	TGTGCCACCAGCGGTACGGGAGAGCAGTACTTC	CATSGTGEQYF
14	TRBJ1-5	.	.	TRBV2	TGTGCCAGCAGTGAGAAGGGGAACTTTCAGCCCCAGCATTTT	CASSEKGNFQPQHF
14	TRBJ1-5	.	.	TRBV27	TGTGCCAGCAGTTTAGGGGGAGGGGGTCAGCCCCAGCATTTT	CASSLGGGGQPQHF
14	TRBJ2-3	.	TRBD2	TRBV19	TGTGCCAGTAGTATTGGACTAGGGACAGATACGCAGTATTTT	CASSIGLGTDTQYF
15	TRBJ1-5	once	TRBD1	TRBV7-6	TGTGCCAGCAGCTCCGGGACAGACGCTCGTCAGCCCCAGCATTTT	CASSSGTDARQPQHF
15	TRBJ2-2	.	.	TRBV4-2	TGTGCCAGCAGCCAAGGCATATCGAGTACCGGGGAGCTGTTTTTT	CASSQGISSTGELFF
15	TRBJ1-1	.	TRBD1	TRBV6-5	TGTGCCAGCAGTTCCAGGGGGCTTATGAACACTGAAGCTTTCTTT	CASSSRGLMNTEAFF
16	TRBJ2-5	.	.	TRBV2	TGTGCCAGCAGTGAATGGGATCAGGGGGGTATAGAGACCCAGTACTTC	CASSEWDQGGIETQYF
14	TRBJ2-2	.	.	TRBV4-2	TGTGCCAGCAGCCTAAACAGAGAATCCGGGGAGCTGTTTTTT	CASSLNRESGELFF
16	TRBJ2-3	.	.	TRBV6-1	TGTGCCAGCAGTGAAAGAGGAGCAGGGGGCACAGATACGCAGTATTTT	CASSERGAGGTDTQYF
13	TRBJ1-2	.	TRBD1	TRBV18	TGTGCCAGCTCATCGGACAGGGCCTATGGCTACACCTTC	CASSSDRAYGYTF
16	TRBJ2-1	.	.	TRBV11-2	TGTGCCAGCAGCTTAAACCCGGAGGCCTGGTACAATGAGCAGTTCTTC	CASSLNPEAWYNEQFF
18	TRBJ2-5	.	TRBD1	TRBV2	TGTGCCAGCAGGATATTGAAAATCCGGGACAGTCGCCAAGAGACCCAGTACTTC	CASRILKIRDSRQETQYF
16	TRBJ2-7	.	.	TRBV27	TGTGCCAGCAGTTTAGGGGCAGGGAATCCTTCCTACGAGCAGTACTTC	CASSLGAGNPSYEQYF
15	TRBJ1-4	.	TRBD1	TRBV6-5	TGTGCCAGCAGTCAAAACCTTGGGACAGGAGAAAAACTGTTTTTT	CASSQNLGTGEKLFF
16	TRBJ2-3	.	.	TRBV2	TGTGCCAGCAGTGAAGCTTTCGGACAGCTACCAGATACGCAGTATTTT	CASSEAFGQLPDTQYF
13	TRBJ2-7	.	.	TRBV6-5	TGTGCCAGCAGATCCGGGATGACCTACGAGCAGTACTTC	CASRSGMTYEQYF
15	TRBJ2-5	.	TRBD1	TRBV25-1	TGTGCCAGCAGTGAACCGGACAGGGACCAAGAGACCCAGTACTTC	CASSEPDRDQETQYF
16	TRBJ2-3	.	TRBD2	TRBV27	TGTGCCAGCAGTGACTCACTAGCGTATAAGACAGATACGCAGTATTTT	CASSDSLAYKTDTQYF
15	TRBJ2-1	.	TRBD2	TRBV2	TGTGCCAGCAGTGAAGGACTAGCGGCCTTTAATGAGCAGTTCTTC	CASSEGLAAFNEQFF
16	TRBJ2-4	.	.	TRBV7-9	TGTGCCAGCAGCTTAGGACAGACTCTAGCCAAAAACATTCAGTACTTC	CASSLGQTLAKNIQYF